This TCR beta chain appears in the sequencing data of a study of regulatory T cells in long-lasting Graves disease. As for time point: newly diagnosed GD, antithyroid drugs for less than 3 months. Scientists built the TCR library using RNA that was extracted from PBMCs. Trimming removed 3 bases from V and 6 bases from J, with 13 bases in between. Germline lookup yields CDR1 SGHDT and CDR2 YYEEEE. The CDR3 covers 14 residues. Arm-PCR of CDR3 regions and iRepertoire HTBI primers were used to build TCR beta libraries. TCRdb re-derived calls from the multiplex PCR reads in MiXCR, one entry per CDR3 protein. The table shows about 500,000 distinct CDR3 sequences, with 12% occurring only once. These same records also appear under a second study, on T cells in Graves' hyperthyroidism and ophthalmopathy.

This specimen was peripheral blood mononuclear cells (PBMCs), taken at new diagnosis, from a patient treated with antithyroid drugs. This chain connects TRBV5-6 to TRBJ2-1, with no clear D. The origin of this receptor is a woman aged 25 to 39 with Graves disease. CDR3 residues: CASSYGRRINEQFF. The DNA for the CDR3 is TGTGCCAGCAGCTACGGAAGACGGATCAATGAGCAGTTCTTC.